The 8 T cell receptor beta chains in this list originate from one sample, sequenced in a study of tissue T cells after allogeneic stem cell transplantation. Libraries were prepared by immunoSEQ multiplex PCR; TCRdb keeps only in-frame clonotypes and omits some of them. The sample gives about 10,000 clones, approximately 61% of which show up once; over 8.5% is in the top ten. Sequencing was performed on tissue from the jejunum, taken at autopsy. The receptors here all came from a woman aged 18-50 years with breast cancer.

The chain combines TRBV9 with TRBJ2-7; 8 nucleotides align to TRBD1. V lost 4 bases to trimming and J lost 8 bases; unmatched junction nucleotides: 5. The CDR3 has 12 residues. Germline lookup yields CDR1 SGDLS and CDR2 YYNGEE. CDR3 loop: CASSLTGEQQYF. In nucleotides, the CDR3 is TGTGCCAGCAGCCTGACAGGGGAGCAGCAGTACTTC.

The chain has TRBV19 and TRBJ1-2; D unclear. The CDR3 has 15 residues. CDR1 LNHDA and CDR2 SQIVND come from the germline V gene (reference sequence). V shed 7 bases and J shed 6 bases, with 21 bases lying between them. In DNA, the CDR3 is TGTGCCAGTATCGACTGGGCCGTCCAACCCCATGGCTACACCTTC. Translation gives CASIDWAVQPHGYTF.

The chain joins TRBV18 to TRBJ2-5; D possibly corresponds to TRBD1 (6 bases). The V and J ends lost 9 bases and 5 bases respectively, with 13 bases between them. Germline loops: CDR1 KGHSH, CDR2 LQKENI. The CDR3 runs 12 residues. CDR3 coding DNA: TGTGCCAGTAACAGGGACGTGGAGACCCAGTACTTC. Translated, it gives CASNRDVETQYF.

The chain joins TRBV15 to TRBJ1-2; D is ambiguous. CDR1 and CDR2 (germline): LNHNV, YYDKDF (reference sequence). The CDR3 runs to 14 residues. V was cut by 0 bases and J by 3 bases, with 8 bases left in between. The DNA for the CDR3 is TGTGCCACCAGCAGAGATCTGGCTTACTATGGCTACACCTTC. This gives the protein CATSRDLAYYGYTF.

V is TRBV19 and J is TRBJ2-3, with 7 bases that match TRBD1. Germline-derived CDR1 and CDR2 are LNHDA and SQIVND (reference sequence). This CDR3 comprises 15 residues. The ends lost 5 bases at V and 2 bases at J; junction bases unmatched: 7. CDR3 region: CASSSRTGFTDTQYF. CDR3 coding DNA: TGTGCCAGTAGTTCTCGGACAGGATTCACAGATACGCAGTATTTT.

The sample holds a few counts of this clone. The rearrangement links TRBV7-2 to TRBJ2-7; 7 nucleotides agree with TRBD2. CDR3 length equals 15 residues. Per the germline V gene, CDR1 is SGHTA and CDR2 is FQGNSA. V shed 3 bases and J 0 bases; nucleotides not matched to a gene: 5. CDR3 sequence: CASSLTSHSSYEQYF. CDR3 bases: TGTGCCAGCAGCTTGACTAGCCACAGCTCCTACGAGCAGTACTTC.

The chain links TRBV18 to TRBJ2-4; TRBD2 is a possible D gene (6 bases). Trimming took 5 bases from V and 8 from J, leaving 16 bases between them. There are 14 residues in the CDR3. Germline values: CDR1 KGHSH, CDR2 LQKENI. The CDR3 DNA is TGTGCCAGCTCAACGACTAGTGGCCAAGACATTCAGTACTTC. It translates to CASSTTSGQDIQYF.

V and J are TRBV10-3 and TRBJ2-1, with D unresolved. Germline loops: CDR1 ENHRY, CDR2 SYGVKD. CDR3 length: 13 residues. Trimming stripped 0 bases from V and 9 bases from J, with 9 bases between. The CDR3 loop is CAISESTLGEQFF. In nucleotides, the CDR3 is TGTGCCATCAGTGAGTCAACGCTCGGTGAGCAGTTCTTC.